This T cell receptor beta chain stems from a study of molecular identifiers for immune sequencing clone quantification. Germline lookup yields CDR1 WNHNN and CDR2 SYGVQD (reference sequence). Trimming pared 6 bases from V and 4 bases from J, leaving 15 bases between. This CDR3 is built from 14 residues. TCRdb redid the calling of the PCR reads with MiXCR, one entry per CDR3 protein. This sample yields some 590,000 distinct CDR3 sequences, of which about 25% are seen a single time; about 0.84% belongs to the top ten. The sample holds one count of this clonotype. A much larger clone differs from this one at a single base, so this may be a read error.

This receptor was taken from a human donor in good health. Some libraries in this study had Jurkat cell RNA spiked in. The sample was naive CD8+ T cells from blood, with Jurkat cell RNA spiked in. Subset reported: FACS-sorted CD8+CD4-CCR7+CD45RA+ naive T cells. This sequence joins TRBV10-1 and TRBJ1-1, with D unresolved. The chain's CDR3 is CASRAGSAGTEAFF. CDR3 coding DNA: TGCGCCAGCAGAGCGGGGTCAGCAGGCACTGAAGCTTTCTTT.